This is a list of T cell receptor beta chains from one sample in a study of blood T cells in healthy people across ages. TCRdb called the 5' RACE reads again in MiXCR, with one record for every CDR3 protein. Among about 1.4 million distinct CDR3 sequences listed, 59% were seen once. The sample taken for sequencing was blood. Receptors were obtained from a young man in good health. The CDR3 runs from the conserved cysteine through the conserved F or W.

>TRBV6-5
CASRLRDRGNQPQHF
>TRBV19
CASSMGHRYEQYF
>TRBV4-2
CASSQDSLGRSGRPSSYEQYF
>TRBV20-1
CSARDLAGDVYNEQFF
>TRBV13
CASSATGLAGGSQYF
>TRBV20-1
CSVQRDRENQPQHF
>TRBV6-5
CASSYSHLAAYEQYF
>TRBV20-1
CSARDEELGQGGGQPQHF
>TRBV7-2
CASSYGLGQETQYF
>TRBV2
CASRLGGGGNDEQFF
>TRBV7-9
CASSLDTGTGRTDTQYF
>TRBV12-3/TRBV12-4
CASSFGAVYETQYF
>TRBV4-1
CASSQEWAGLGQETQYF
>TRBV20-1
CSAILLTDEQFF
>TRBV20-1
CSARRSPLNTEAFF